The clone carrying this T cell receptor beta chain was observed a single time. Seattle's enrolled individuals joined amid active infection and were then monitored longitudinally. The entry originates in a study of blood T cell repertoires in COVID-19. Study in general: From the United States, Italy and Spain came samples of acute and convalescent COVID-19.

From germline, CDR1 is SEHNR and CDR2 FQNEAQ (reference sequence). This CDR3 has 15 residues. V shed 2 bases and J 5 bases; nucleotides not matched to a gene: 4. As handled by the study authors: Amplification from reference gene primers served as the basis for estimated nucleated cell counts. TCRdb keeps only in-frame clones here, not all; method: immunoSEQ multiplex PCR. V, J and clone size derive from that table, while D and trimming were established from the DNA sequence. The repertoire holds some 170,000 clones, about four fifths seen once, with approximately 10% in the top ten. This TCR was sampled from a woman aged 40 to 50 with COVID-19, enrolled during active disease. Sample: peripheral blood. The chain is built from TRBV7-9 and TRBJ2-1; 9 nucleotides agree with TRBD2. The CDR3 DNA is TGTGCCAGCAGCTTAACTAGCGGGTATAACAATGAGCAGTTCTTC. Protein sequence: CASSLTSGYNNEQFF.